In this sample, the clone carrying this T cell receptor beta chain turned up a few times. This sample is drawn from a study of cytomegalovirus exposure and HLA in healthy donors. The wider study: Unique TCR beta sequences numbering 117 million came from about 179 million T cells in an earlier analysis.

Primers for the PCR totalled 60 Vbeta and 13 Jbeta. Measured with immunoSEQ multiplex PCR; TCRdb has only the in-frame clones, and not every one. Altogether over 100,000 clones are present, roughly 68% being singletons, with the ten largest covering approximately 9.4%. The germline V gene has CDR1 MNHEY and CDR2 SVGAGI. The V and J ends lost 0 bases and 4 bases, in that order; junction bases with no gene match: 2. This CDR3 is 14 amino acids long. This TCR was sampled from a man aged 25 to 40 in good health and CMV-seropositive. The rearrangement links TRBV6-5 to TRBJ1-2, with TRBD1 matching 7 bases. The specimen was PBMCs. In DNA, the CDR3 is TGTGCCAGCAGTTACTCCGGGACAGCCTATGGCTACACCTTC. The encoded protein is CASSYSGTAYGYTF.